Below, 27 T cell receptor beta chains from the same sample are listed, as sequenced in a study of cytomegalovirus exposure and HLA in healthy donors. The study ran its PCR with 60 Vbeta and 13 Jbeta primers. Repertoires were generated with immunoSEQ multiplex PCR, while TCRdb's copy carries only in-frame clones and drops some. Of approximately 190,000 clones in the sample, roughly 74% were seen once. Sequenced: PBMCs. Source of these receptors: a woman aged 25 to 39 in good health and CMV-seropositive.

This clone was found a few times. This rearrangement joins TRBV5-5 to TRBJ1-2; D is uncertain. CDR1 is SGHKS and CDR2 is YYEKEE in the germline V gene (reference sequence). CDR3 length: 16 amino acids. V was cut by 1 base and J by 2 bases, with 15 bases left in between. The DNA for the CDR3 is TGTGCCAGCAGCTTGTTCAACAGCCCGAACAACTATGGCTACACCTTC. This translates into CASSLFNSPNNYGYTF.

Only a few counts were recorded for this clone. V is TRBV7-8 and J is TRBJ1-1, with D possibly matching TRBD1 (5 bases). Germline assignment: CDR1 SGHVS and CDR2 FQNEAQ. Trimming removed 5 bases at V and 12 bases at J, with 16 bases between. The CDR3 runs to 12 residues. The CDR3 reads CASSATTAMTFF. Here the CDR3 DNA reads TGTGCCAGCAGCGCCACGACAGCGATGACTTTCTTT.

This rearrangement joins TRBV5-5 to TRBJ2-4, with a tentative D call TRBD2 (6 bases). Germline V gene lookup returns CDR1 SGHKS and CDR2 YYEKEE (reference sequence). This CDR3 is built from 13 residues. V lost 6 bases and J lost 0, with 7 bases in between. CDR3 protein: CASMEGAKNIQYF. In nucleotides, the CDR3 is TGTGCCAGCATGGAGGGAGCCAAAAACATTCAGTACTTC.

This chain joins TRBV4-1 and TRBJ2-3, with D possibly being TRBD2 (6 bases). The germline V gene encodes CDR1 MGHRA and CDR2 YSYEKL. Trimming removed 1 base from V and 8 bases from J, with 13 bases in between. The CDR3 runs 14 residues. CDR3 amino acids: CASSQGVTGATQYF. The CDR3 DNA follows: TGCGCCAGCAGCCAAGGGGTGACGGGAGCTACGCAGTATTTT.

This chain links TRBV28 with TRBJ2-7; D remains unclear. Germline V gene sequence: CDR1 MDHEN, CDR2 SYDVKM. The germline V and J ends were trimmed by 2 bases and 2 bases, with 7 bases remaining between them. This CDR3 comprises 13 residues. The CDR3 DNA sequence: TGTGCCAGCAGTTTAACATTAACCTACGAGCAGTACTTC. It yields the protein CASSLTLTYEQYF. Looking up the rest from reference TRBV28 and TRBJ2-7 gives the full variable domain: DVKVTQSSRYLVKRTGEKVFLECVQDMDHENMFWYRQDPGLGLRLIYFSYDVKMKEKGDIPEGYSVSREKKERFSLILESASTNQTSMYLCASSLTLTYEQYFGPGTRLTVT.

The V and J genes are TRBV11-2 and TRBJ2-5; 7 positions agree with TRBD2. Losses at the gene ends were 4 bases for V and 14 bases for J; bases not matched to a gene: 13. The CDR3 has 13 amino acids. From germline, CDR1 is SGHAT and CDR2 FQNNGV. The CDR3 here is CASSSPGLDYDYF. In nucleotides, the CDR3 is TGTGCCAGCAGCTCCCCAGGACTAGACTATGATTACTTC.

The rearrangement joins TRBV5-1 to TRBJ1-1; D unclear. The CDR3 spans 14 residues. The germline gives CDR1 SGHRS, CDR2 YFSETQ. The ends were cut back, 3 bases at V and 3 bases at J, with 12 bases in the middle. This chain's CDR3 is CASSWHAGYTEAFF. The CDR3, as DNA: TGCGCCAGCAGCTGGCACGCGGGTTACACTGAAGCTTTCTTT.

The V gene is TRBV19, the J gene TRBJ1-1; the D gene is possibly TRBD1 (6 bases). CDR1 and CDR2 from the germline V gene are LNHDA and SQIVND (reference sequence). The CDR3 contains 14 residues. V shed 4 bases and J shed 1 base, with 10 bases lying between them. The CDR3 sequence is CASSKQGWNTEAFF. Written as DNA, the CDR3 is TGTGCCAGTAGTAAACAGGGTTGGAACACTGAAGCTTTCTTT.

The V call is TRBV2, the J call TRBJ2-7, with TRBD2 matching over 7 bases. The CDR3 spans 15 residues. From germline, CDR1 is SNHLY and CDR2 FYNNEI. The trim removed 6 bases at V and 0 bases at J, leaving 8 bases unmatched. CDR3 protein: CASSGLVAGSYEQYF. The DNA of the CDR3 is TGTGCCAGCAGCGGTTTAGTAGCGGGCTCCTACGAGCAGTACTTC.

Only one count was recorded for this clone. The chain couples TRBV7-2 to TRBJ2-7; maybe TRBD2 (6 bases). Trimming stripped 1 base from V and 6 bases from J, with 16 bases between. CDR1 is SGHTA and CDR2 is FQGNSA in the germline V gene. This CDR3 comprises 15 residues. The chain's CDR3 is CASSLGIGGTGEQYF. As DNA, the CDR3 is TGTGCCAGCAGCTTAGGAATAGGCGGGACGGGCGAGCAGTACTTC.

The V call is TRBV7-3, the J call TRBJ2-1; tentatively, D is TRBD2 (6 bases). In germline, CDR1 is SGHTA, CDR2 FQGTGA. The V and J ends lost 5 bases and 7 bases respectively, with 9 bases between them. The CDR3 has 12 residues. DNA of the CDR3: TGTGCCAGCAGCCCCGCGGGGAATGAGCAGTTCTTC. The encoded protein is CASSPAGNEQFF.

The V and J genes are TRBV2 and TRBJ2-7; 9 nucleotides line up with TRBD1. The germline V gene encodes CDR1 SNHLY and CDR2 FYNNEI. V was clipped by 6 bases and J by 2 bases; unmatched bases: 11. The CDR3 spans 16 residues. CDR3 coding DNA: TGTGCCAGCAGCTTACTACCGGGACAGGGAGCCTACGAGCAGTACTTC. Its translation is CASSLLPGQGAYEQYF.

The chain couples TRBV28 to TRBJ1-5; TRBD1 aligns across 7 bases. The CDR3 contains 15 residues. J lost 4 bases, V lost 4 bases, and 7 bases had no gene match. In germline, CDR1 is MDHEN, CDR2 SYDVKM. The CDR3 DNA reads TGTGCCAGCAGTTATTGGACAGGAGGGAATCAGCCCCAGCATTTT. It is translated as CASSYWTGGNQPQHF.

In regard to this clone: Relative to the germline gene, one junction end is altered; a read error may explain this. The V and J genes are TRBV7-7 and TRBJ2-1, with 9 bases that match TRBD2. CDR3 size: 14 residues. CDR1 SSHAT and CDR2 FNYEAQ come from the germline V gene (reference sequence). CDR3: CASSLEGTSSEQFF. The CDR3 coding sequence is TGTGCTAGCAGCTTAGAGGGGACTAGCAGTGAGCAGTTCTTC.

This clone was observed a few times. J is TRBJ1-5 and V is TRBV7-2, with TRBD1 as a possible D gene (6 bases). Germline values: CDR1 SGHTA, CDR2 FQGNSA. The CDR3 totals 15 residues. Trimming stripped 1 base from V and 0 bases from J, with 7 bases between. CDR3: CASSLGDTSNQPQHF. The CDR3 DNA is TGTGCCAGCAGCTTAGGGGACACTAGCAATCAGCCCCAGCATTTT. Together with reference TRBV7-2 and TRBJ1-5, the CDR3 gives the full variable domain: GAGVSQSPSNKVTEKGKDVELRCDPISGHTALYWYRQSLGQGLEFLIYFQGNSAPDKSGLPSDRFSAERTGGSVSTLTIQRTQQEDSAVYLCASSLGDTSNQPQHFGDGTRLSIL.

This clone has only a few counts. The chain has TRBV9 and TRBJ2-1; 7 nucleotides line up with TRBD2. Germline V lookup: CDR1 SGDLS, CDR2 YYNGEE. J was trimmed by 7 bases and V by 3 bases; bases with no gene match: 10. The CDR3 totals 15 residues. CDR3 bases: TGTGCCAGCAGCGCCCGGGACTACGAGGGGAATGAGCAGTTCTTC. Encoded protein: CASSARDYEGNEQFF.

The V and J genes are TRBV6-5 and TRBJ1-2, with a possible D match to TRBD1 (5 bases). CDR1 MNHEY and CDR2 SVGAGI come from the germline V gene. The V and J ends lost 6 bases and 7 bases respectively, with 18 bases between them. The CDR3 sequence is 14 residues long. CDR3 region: CASRPQSRVIGYTF. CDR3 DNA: TGTGCCAGCAGACCCCAATCCAGGGTTATTGGCTACACCTTC.

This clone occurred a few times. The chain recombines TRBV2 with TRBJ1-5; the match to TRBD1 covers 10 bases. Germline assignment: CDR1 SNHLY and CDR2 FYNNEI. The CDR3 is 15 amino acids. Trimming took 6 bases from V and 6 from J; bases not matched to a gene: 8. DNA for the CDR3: TGTGCCAGCAGCCCGACAGGGGGCGCGGCTCAGCCCCAGCATTTT. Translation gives CASSPTGGAAQPQHF.

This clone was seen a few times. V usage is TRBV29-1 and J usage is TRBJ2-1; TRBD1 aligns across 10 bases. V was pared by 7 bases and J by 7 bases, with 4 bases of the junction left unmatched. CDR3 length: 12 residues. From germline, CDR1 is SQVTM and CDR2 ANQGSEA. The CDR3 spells CSARTGGNEQFF. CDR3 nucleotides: TGCAGCGCCAGGACAGGGGGGAATGAGCAGTTCTTC.

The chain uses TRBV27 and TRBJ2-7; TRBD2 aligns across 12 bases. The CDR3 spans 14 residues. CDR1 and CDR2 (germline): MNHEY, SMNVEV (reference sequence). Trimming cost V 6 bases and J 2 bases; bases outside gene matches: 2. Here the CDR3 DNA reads TGTGCCAGCAGACGGACTAGCGGGACCTACGAGCAGTACTTC. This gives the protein CASRRTSGTYEQYF.

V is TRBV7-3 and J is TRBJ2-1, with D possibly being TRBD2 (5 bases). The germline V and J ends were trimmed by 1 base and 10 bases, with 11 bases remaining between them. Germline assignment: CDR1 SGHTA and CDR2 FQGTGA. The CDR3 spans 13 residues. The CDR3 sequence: CASSLRGESEQFF. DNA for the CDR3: TGTGCCAGCAGCTTAAGGGGAGAATCCGAGCAGTTCTTC.

The CDR3 DNA is TGTGCCAGCAGCTTAACGGGCAGCACAGATACGCAGTATTTT. It codes for CASSLTGSTDTQYF. The chain couples TRBV7-3 to TRBJ2-3; D is uncertain. V was clipped by 0 bases and J by 0 bases, with 4 bases between them. CDR3 length: 14 residues. In germline, CDR1 is SGHTA, CDR2 FQGTGA.

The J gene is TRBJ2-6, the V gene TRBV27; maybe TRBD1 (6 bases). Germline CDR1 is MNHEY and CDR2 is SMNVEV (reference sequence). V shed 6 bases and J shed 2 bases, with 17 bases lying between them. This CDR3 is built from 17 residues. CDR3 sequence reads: CASRKFWRQAGANVLTF. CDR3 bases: TGTGCCAGCAGAAAGTTCTGGAGACAGGCTGGGGCCAACGTCCTGACTTTC.

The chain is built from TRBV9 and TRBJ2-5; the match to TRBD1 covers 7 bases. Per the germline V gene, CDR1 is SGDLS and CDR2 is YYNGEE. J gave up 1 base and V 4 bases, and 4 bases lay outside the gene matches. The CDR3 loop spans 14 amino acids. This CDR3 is CASSTGTAQETQYF. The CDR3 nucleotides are TGTGCCAGCAGCACAGGGACAGCCCAAGAGACCCAGTACTTC.

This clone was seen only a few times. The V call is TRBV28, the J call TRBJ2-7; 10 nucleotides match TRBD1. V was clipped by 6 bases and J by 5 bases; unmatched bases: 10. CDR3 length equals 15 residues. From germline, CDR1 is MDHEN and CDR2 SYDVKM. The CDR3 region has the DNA TGTGCCAGCAGACCAGCGGGGACAGGGGCCCACGAGCAGTACTTC. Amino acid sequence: CASRPAGTGAHEQYF.

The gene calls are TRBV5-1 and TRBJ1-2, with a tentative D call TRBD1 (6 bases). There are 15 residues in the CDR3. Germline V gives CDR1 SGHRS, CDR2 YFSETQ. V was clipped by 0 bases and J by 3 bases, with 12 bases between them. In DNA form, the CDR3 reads TGCGCCAGCAGCTTGGGGCGGACAGATGACTATGGCTACACCTTC. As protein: CASSLGRTDDYGYTF.

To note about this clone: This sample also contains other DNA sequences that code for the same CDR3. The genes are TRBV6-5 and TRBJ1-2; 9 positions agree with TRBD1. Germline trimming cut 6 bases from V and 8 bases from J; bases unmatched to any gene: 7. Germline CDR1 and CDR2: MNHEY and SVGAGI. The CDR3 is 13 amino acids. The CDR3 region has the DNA TGTGCCAGCAGATCGGACAGGGGACGCGGCTACACCTTC. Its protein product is CASRSDRGRGYTF.